Each of the 13 T cell receptor beta chains below was sequenced from the same sample in a study of identical twins. MiXCR, applied by TCRdb to the 5' RACE reads, yields one record per CDR3 protein. Of about 530,000 distinct CDR3 sequences in the sample, around 20% are singletons; the top ten hold 0.48%. The same sample was also studied in work on yellow fever vaccine responses in identical twins.

Sequencing was performed on CD4+ T cells sorted from blood. The source is a woman under 30 in good health.

The CDR3 reads CASSSQLSDYEQYF. In DNA, the CDR3 is TGTGCCAGCAGTTCCCAATTAAGCGACTACGAGCAGTACTTC. The gene calls are TRBV12-3 or TRBV12-4 and TRBJ2-7; D is unclear. V lost 4 bases, J lost 3 bases, and 13 bases lay in between. The CDR3 covers 14 residues.

The V call is TRBV2, the J call TRBJ1-2; 8 bases are shared with TRBD1. Germline V gives CDR1 SNHLY, CDR2 FYNNEI. The V and J ends lost 6 bases and 2 bases, in that order; junction bases with no gene match: 8. The CDR3 spans 15 residues. CDR3 coding DNA: TGTGCCAGCAGGGCAGGGGGCGGAATGAACTATGGCTACACCTTC. Amino acids: CASRAGGGMNYGYTF.

This clonotype came up a few times. CDR3 DNA sequence: TGTGCCAGCAGCTTATACAGGAGCTTTAACTATGGCTACACCTTC. Amino acids: CASSLYRSFNYGYTF. This rearrangement joins TRBV7-3 to TRBJ1-2; tentatively, D is TRBD1 (5 bases). From germline, CDR1 is SGHTA and CDR2 FQGTGA. Trimming took 2 bases from V and 1 from J, leaving 11 bases between them. The CDR3 spans 15 residues.

V gene TRBV11-1 combines with J gene TRBJ2-3; the match to TRBD2 covers 14 bases. This CDR3 has 20 amino acids. Trimming took 2 bases from V and 3 from J; bases not matched to a gene: 13. CDR1 is SGHAT, CDR2 FQDESV, per germline (reference sequence). The CDR3 DNA follows: TGTGCCAGCAGCTTATCGGGGACTAGCGGGAGATGGGGTAAAACAGATACGCAGTATTTT. Translating it yields CASSLSGTSGRWGKTDTQYF. The complete variable domain, with remaining parts taken from reference TRBV11-1 and TRBJ2-3, reads EAEVAQSPRYKITEKSQAVAFWCDPISGHATLYWYRQILGQGPELLVQFQDESVVDDSQLPKDRFSAERLKGVDSTLKIQPAELGDSAMYLCASSLSGTSGRWGKTDTQYFGPGTRLTVL.

There are a few counts of this clonotype. The chain has TRBV3-1 and TRBJ2-3; 9 nucleotides match TRBD2. CDR3 size: 19 residues. With 0 bases clipped from V and 1 base from J, the junction kept 11 bases outside the gene matches. Germline CDR1 and CDR2: LGHDT and YNNKEL (reference sequence). The CDR3 protein is CASSQDSQRGAWGTDTQYF. In DNA form, the CDR3 reads TGTGCCAGCAGCCAAGACTCACAGCGGGGGGCATGGGGCACAGATACGCAGTATTTT.

This clonotype was observed a handful of times. This rearrangement joins TRBV24-1 to TRBJ2-3, with D possibly TRBD1 on 6 matching bases. V lost 4 bases and J lost 4, with 14 bases in between. CDR1 and CDR2 (germline): KGHDR, SFDVKD. This CDR3 region has 15 residues. The CDR3 loop is CATSERTGSADTQYF. The CDR3 DNA follows: TGTGCCACCAGTGAAAGAACAGGGTCAGCAGATACGCAGTATTTT.

This clonotype was observed a few times. The chain couples TRBV20-1 to TRBJ2-3, with a tentative D call TRBD1 (6 bases). The CDR3 contains 13 residues. With 6 bases removed from V and 0 bases from J, the gap between germline ends came to 10 bases. The germline V gene encodes CDR1 DFQATT and CDR2 SNEGSKA (reference sequence). CDR3 DNA: TGCAGTGCCCTCGGGACAAGCACAGATACGCAGTATTTT. Protein product: CSALGTSTDTQYF.

J is TRBJ2-1 and V is TRBV7-8, with D uncertain. The CDR3 loop spans 13 amino acids. Looked up from germline, CDR1 is SGHVS and CDR2 is FQNEAQ. V lost 0 bases and J 7 bases, leaving 7 bases between the germline ends. The CDR3, as DNA: TGTGCCAGCAGCTTAGCTTTGAGGAATGAGCAGTTCTTC. This gives the protein CASSLALRNEQFF. Using reference TRBV7-8 and TRBJ2-1 for the parts outside the CDR3, the full variable domain is GAGVSQSPRYKVAKRGQDVALRCDPISGHVSLFWYQQALGQGPEFLTYFQNEAQLDKSGLPSDRFFAERPEGSVSTLKIQRTQQEDSAVYLCASSLALRNEQFFGPGTRLTVL.

This chain joins TRBV6-5 and TRBJ2-3, with a weak D call TRBD2 (6 bases). Trimming stripped 2 bases from V and 1 base from J, with 13 bases between. The V gene's germline CDR1 is MNHEY and CDR2 SVGAGI. The CDR3 consists of 16 residues. CDR3 bases: TGTGCCAGCAGTTACCTTAGGGCTAGCGGCACAGATACGCAGTATTTT. Its protein is CASSYLRASGTDTQYF.

The rearrangement links TRBV2 to TRBJ2-7; 7 bases are shared with TRBD2. CDR3 length equals 12 residues. J lost 2 bases, V lost 8 bases, and 3 bases had no gene match. Germline CDR1 and CDR2: SNHLY and FYNNEI. DNA for the CDR3: TGTGCCAGCCAGCGGGATCCCTACGAGCAGTACTTC. As protein: CASQRDPYEQYF.

The J gene is TRBJ1-1, the V gene TRBV4-1; D is uncertain. CDR1 and CDR2 (germline): MGHRA, YSYEKL. The ends were cut back, 0 bases at V and 5 bases at J, with 13 bases in the middle. The CDR3 spans 15 residues. CDR3 DNA: TGCGCCAGCAGCCAAGAGTCCGTAGGTTGGACTGAAGCTTTCTTT. Translation: CASSQESVGWTEAFF.

This clonotype was picked up many times. This sequence joins TRBV12-3 or TRBV12-4 and TRBJ1-3; D not certain. V was shortened by 1 base and J by 6 bases, with 4 bases between the two germline ends. This CDR3 has 12 amino acids. The CDR3 DNA sequence: TGTGCCAGCAGTTTAGGGTTAAACACCATATATTTT. Translating it yields CASSLGLNTIYF.

This clonotype was found a few times. The chain recombines TRBV12-3 or TRBV12-4 with TRBJ2-5, with 7 bases matching TRBD1. The CDR3 runs 14 residues. The junction had 13 bases not matched to a gene; V was cut back by 5 bases and J by 10 bases. CDR3 protein: CASSAGAGGRVQYF. The DNA for the CDR3 is TGTGCCAGCAGTGCCGGGGCAGGGGGAAGGGTCCAGTACTTC.